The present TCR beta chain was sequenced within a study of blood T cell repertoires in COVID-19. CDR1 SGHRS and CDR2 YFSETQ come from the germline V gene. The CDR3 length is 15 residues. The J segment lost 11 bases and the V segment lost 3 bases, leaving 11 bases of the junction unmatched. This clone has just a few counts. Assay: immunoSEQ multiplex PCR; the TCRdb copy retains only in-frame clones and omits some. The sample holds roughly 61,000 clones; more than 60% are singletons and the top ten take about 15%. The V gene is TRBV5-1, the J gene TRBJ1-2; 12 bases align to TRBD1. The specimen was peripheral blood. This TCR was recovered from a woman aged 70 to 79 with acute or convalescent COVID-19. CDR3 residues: CASSSRDRGRGRYTF. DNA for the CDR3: TGCGCCAGCAGCTCCCGGGACAGGGGGCGAGGGAGGTACACCTTC. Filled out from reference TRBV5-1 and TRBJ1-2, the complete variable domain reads KAGVTQTPRYLIKTRGQQVTLSCSPISGHRSVSWYQQTPGQGLQFLFEYFSETQRNKGNFPGRFSGRQFSNSRSEMNVSTLELGDSALYLCASSSRDRGRGRYTFGSGTRLTVV.